This T cell receptor beta chain was documented in a study of CD8 T cells in ankylosing spondylitis. This clonotype occurred many times. No antigen is known for it. TCRdb passed the 5' RACE reads through MiXCR, listing each CDR3 protein once. The sample has hundreds of thousands of distinct CDR3 sequences; 10% to 15% are singletons. Germline V gene sequence: CDR1 SQVTM, CDR2 ANQGSEA. V lost 4 bases to trimming and J lost 0 bases, with 10 bases between them. The CDR3 runs 14 residues. Study-wide findings and caveats: A TCR beta motif made of under 10 highly homologous variants seemed typical of ankylosing spondylitis blood.

Sequencing was carried out using blood, either unsorted or a sorted T cell fraction (not recorded which). The chain carries TRBV29-1 and TRBJ2-1; D may correspond to TRBD1 or TRBD2 (5 bases each). The TCR comes from a male donor with ankylosing spondylitis. The CDR3 DNA sequence: TGCAGCGTTGGTGGGACCAGCTCCTACAATGAGCAGTTCTTC. Protein: CSVGGTSSYNEQFF.